A single T cell receptor beta chain is shown here with its context. This specimen comes from a study of a mutant IDH1 vaccine in newly diagnosed glioma. Across the study: Treated individuals were about 60% male and approximately 38% female, averaging 40.4 years of age. Most had both radiotherapy and temozolomide beforehand; others had only one.

Sample time point: baseline, week 1 (first vaccination visit). The sample's treatment: pre-vaccination baseline after standard-of-care therapy. Trimming took 7 bases from V and 0 from J, leaving 16 bases between them. Germline-derived CDR1 and CDR2 are SEHNR and FQNEAQ (reference sequence). The CDR3 totals 15 residues. Clones were sequenced by immunoSEQ multiplex PCR, and TCRdb holds only the in-frame ones, with some missing. Here the sample spans 50,000 or so clones, approximately 81% being singletons. The receptor was isolated from a young man with glioma. The J gene is TRBJ2-7, the V gene TRBV7-9; D not certain. Sequences were derived from PBMCs, sampled from a glioma patient treated with radiotherapy, temozolomide or both. CDR3 nucleotide sequence: TGTGCCAGCACCCGCGGTGGACCCAGCTCCTACGAGCAGTACTTC. Translated, it gives CASTRGGPSSYEQYF.